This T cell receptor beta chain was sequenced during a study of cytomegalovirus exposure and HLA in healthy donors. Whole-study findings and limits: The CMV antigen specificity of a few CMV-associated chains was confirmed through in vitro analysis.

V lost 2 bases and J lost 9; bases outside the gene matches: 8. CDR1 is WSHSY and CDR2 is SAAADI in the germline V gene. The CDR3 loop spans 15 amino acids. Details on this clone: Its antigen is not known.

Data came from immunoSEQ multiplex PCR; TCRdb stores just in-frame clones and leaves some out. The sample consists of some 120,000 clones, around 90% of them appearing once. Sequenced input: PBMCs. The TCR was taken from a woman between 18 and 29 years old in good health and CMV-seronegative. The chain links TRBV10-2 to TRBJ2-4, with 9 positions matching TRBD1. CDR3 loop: CASSEREAGQGIQYF. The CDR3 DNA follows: TGCGCCAGCAGTGAGAGGGAAGCGGGACAGGGCATTCAGTACTTC.